The present T cell receptor (beta chain) was sequenced within a study of T cell changes during pregnancy in multiple sclerosis. J lost 4 bases, V lost 5 bases, and 10 bases had no gene match. This CDR3 contains 15 residues. Germline V CDR1 and CDR2: SGHRS, YFSETQ. TCRdb's table, derived via immunoSEQ multiplex PCR, lists solely in-frame clones and lacks some. The data hold under 50,000 clones, with 90% to 95% observed a single time. The chain couples TRBV5-1 to TRBJ1-1, with 8 bases identical to TRBD1. The origin of this receptor is a female donor with multiple sclerosis, enrolled in a pregnancy study. The material sequenced was CD8+ T cells from peripheral blood mononuclear cells, taken after pregnancy. The CDR3 spells CASRGLQGGGTEAFF. As DNA, the CDR3 is TGCGCCAGCAGGGGATTACAGGGGGGAGGCACTGAAGCTTTCTTT.